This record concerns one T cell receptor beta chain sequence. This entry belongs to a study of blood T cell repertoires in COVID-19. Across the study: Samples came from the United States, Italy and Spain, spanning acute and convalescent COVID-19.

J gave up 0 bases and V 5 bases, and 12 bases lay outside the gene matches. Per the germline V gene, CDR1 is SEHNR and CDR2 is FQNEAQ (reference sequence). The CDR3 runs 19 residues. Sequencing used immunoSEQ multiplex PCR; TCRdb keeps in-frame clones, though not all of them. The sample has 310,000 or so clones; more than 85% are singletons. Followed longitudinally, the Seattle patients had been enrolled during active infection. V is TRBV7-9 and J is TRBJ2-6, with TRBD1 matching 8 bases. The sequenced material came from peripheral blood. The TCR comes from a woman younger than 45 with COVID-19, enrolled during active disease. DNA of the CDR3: TGTGCCAGCAGCGCCGAGAACAGGGGGGTCCACTCTGGGGCCAACGTCCTGACTTTC. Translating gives CASSAENRGVHSGANVLTF.